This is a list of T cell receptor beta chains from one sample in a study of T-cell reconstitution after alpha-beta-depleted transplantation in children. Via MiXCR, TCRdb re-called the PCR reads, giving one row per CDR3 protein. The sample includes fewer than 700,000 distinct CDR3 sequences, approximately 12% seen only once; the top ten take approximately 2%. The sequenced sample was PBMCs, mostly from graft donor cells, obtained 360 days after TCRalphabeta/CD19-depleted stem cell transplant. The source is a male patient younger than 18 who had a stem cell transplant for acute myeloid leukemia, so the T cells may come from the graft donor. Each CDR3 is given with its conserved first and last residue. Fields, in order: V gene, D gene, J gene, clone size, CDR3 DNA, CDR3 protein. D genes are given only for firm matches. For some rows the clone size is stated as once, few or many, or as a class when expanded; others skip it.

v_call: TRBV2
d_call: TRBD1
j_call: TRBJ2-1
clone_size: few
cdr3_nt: TGTGCCAGCAGTGAGATAGGGGGCCTAGTCAATGAGCAGTTCTTC
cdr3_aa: CASSEIGGLVNEQFF

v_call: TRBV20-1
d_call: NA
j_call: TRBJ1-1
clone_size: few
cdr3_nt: TGCAGTGCTAGCAAACAGAGTTTCGCTGAAGCTTTCTTT
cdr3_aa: CSASKQSFAEAFF

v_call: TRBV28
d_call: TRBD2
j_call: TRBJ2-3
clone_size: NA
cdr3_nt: TGTGCCAGCAGTTCTCCGGGACTAGCGGGTCCCACAGATACGCAGTATTTT
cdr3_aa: CASSSPGLAGPTDTQYF

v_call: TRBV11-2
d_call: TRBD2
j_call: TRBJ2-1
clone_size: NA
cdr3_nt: TGTGCCAGCAGTGCCGGACTAGCGGGAGGCCACAGCTCCTACAATGAGCAGTTCTTC
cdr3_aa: CASSAGLAGGHSSYNEQFF

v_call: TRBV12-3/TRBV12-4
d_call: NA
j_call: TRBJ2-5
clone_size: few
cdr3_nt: TGTGCCAGCAGTTCAATTAGCGGAGTTAGAGAGACCCAGTACTTC
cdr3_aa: CASSSISGVRETQYF

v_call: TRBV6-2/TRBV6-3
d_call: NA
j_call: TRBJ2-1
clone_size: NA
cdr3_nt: TGTGCCAGCAGTTACGGGGTTCTTGAGCAGTTCTTC
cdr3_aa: CASSYGVLEQFF

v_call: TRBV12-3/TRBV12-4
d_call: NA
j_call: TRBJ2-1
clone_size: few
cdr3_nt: TGTGCCAGCAGCCCTTGGCAGGTCGCCTACAATGAGCAGTTCTTC
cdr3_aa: CASSPWQVAYNEQFF

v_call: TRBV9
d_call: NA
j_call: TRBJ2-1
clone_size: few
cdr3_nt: TGTGCCAGCAGCCCTCGCGTCCTTGGGCGCAATGAGCAGTTCTTC
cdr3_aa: CASSPRVLGRNEQFF

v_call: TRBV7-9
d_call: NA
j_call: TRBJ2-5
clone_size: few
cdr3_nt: TGTGCCAGCAGCTTAGCGACGGTCAGCCAAGAGACCCAGTACTTC
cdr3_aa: CASSLATVSQETQYF

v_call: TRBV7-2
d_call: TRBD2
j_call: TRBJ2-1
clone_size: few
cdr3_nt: TGTGCCAGCAGCTTTTCCGCCGCGGGAGGTGCCGGAGAGCAGTTCTTC
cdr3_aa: CASSFSAAGGAGEQFF

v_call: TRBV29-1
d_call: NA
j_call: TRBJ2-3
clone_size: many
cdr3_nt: TGCAGCGTTGATAGCTTCTCAGATACGCAGTATTTT
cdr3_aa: CSVDSFSDTQYF

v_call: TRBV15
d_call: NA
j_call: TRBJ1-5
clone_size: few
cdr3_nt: TGTGCCACCAGCAGAGGAGATCAGCCCCAGCATTTT
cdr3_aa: CATSRGDQPQHF

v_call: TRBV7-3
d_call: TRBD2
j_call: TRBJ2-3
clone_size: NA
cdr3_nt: TGTGCCAGCAGCCAGCGCGGACTAGCGCCAATGGCAGATACGCAGTATTTT
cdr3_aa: CASSQRGLAPMADTQYF

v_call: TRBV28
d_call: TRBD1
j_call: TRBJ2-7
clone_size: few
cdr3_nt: TGTGCCAGCAGTCCTATGGGACAGGGTCCCTACGAGCAGTACTTC
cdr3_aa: CASSPMGQGPYEQYF

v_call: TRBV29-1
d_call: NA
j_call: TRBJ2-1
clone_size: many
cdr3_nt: TGCAGCGTTTGGGGATACAATGAGCAGTTCTTC
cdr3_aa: CSVWGYNEQFF

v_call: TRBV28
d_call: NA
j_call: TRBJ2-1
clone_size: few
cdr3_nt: TGTGCCACGAAGGGCGGGTGGACCTACAATGAGCAGTTCTTC
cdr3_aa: CATKGGWTYNEQFF

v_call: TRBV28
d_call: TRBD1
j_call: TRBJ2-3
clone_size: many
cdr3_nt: TGTGCCAGTTCGGACAGGAACAAAGCAGATACGCAGTATTTT
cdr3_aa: CASSDRNKADTQYF

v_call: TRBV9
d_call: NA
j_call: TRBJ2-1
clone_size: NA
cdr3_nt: TGTGCCAGCAGCGTAGAAAATTACAATGAGCAGTTCTTC
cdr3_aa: CASSVENYNEQFF

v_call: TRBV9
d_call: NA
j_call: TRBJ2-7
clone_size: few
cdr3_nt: TGTGCCAGCAGCGGGGGGGAATCCGGCTACGAGCAGTACTTC
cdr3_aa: CASSGGESGYEQYF

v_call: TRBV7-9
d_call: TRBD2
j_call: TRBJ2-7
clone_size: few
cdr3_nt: TGTGCCAGCAGCCTCCCTAGCGGCGAGCAGTACTTC
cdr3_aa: CASSLPSGEQYF

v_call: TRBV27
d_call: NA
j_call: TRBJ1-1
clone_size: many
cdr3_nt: TGTGCCAGCAGTTTATCGGGCAGGGTGAACACTGAAGCTTTCTTT
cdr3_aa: CASSLSGRVNTEAFF

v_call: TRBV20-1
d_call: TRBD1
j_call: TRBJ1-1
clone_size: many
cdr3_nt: TGCAGTGCTAGAAGGGACAGTGAAGCTTTCTTT
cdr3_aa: CSARRDSEAFF

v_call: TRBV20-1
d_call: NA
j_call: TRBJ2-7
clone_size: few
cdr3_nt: TGCAGTGCTATGGACTCCTACGAGCAGTACTTC
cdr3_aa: CSAMDSYEQYF

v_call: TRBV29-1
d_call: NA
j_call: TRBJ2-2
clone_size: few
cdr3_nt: TGCAGCGCAACGGGACTCCTCAGCACCGGGGAGCTGTTTTTT
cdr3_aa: CSATGLLSTGELFF

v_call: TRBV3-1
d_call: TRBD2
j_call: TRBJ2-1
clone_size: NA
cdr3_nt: TGTGCCAGCAGCCAAGGTCTAGCGGCTTGGGATGAGCAGTTCTTC
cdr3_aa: CASSQGLAAWDEQFF

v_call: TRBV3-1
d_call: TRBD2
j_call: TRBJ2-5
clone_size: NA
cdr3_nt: TGTGCCAGCAGCCAAGTTGATAGCGGGAGCCAAGAGACCCAGTACTTC
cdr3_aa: CASSQVDSGSQETQYF

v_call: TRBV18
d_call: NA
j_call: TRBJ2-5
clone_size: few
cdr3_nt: TGTGCCAGCTCACCGTCGGCCGCACCTGGGAAGGGAGAGACCCAGTACTTC
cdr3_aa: CASSPSAAPGKGETQYF

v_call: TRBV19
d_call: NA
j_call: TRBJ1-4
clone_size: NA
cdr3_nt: TGTGCCAGTAGTATAGAACGGGGCATACTTCATGAAAAACTGTTTTTT
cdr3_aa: CASSIERGILHEKLFF

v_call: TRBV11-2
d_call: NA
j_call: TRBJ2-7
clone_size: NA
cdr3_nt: TGTGCCAGCAGCTTATATCTAGCTGCAAAGGATGAGCAGTACTTC
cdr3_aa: CASSLYLAAKDEQYF

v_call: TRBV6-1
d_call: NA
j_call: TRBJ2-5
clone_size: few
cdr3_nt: TGTGCCAGCAGTCCCCTAATAGGAGGAAAAGAGACCCAGTACTTC
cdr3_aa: CASSPLIGGKETQYF

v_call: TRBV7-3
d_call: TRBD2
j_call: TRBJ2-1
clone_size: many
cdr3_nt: TGTGCCAGCAGCTTAAGTCTAGCGGCCTACAATGAGCAGTTCTTC
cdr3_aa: CASSLSLAAYNEQFF

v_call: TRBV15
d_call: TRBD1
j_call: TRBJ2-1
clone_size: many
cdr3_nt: TGTGCCACCAGCAGAGGAACGGGACAGGGTATAGATGAGCAGTTCTTC
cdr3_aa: CATSRGTGQGIDEQFF

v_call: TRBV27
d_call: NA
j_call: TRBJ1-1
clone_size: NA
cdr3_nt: TGTGCCAGCATTAAGTGGGGGGAAATGACTGAAGCTTTCTTT
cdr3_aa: CASIKWGEMTEAFF

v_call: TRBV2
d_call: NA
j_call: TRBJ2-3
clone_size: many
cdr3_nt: TGTGCCAGCAGTGATATGGGCAAGCTCACAGATACGCAGTATTTT
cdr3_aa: CASSDMGKLTDTQYF

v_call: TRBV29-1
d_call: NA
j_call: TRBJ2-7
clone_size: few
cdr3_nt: TGCAGCGGGGGGCGGGGGAACGAGCAGTACTTC
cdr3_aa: CSGGRGNEQYF

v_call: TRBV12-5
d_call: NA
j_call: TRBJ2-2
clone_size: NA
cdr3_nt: TGTGCTAGTGGCCTTACGAACACCGGGGAGCTGTTTTTT
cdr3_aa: CASGLTNTGELFF

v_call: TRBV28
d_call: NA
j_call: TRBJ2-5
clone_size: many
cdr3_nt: TGTGCCAGCAGTTTTGCGGTAGTGGAGACCCAGTACTTC
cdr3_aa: CASSFAVVETQYF

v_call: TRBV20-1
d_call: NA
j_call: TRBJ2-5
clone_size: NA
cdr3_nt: TGCAGTGCCCGCCGGGCCCGGAACCAAGAGACCCAGTACTTC
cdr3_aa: CSARRARNQETQYF

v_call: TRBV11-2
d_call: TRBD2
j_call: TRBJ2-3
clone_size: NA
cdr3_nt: TGTGCCAGCAGCCTCGGACTAGCGGGAGATCTAGGCACAGATACGCAGTATTTT
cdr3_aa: CASSLGLAGDLGTDTQYF

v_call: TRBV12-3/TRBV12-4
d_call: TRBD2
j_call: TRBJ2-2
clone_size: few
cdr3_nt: TGTGCCAGCCTAGCGGGAGGAGACACCGGGGAGCTGTTTTTT
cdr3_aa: CASLAGGDTGELFF

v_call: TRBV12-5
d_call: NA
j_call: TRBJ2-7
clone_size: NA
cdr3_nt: TGTGCTAGTGGTCTCGACAGCGCCTACGAGCAGTACTTC
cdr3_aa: CASGLDSAYEQYF

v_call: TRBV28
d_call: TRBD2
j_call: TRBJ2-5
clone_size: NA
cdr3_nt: TGTGCCAGCAGTTTTTCCGGGAGGCTCCAAGAGACCCAGTACTTC
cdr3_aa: CASSFSGRLQETQYF

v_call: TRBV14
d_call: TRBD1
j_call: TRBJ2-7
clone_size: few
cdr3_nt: TGTGCCAGCAGCCAACAACAGGGGAGCTCCTACGAGCAGTACTTC
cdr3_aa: CASSQQQGSSYEQYF

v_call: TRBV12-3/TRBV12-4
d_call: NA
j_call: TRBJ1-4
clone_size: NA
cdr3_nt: TGTGCCAGCAGTTTATACGGCAGAAGTAATGAAAAACTGTTTTTT
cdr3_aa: CASSLYGRSNEKLFF

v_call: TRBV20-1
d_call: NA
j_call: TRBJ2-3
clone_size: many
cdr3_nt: TGCAGTGTCAGCACAACAGATACGCAGTATTTT
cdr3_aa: CSVSTTDTQYF

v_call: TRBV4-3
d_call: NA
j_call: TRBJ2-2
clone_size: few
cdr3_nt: TGCGCCAGCAGCCAGGGTTGGCGGGGATACACCGGGGAGCTGTTTTTT
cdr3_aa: CASSQGWRGYTGELFF

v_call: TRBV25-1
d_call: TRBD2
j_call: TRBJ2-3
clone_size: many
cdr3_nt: TGTGCCAGCTCCCGAGGACTAGCTCCAGATACGCAGTATTTT
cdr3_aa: CASSRGLAPDTQYF

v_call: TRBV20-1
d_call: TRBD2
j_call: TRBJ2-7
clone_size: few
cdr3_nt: TGCAGTGCTGCCCACCCAGCGGGAAGTGGCGAGCAGTACTTC
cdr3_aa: CSAAHPAGSGEQYF

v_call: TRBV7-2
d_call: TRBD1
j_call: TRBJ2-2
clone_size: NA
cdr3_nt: TGTGCCAGCAGCTCCAGGGGACAGGGGGACACCGGGGAGCTGTTTTTT
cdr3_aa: CASSSRGQGDTGELFF

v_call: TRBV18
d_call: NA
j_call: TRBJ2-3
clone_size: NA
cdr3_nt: TGTGCCAGCTCACCGGGGCGGAGTTATTTT
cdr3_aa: CASSPGRSYF

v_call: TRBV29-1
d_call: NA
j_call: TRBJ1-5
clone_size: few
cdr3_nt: TGCAGCGTTGTTGGGGAAGGGTTGGAAGGGCCCCAGCATTTT
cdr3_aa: CSVVGEGLEGPQHF

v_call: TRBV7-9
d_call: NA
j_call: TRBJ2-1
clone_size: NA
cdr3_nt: TGTGCCAGCAGCGCCGAAAATAAATTGGGTAACAATGAGCAGTTCTTC
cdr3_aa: CASSAENKLGNNEQFF

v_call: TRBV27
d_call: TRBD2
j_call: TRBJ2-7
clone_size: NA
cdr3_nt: TGTGCCAGCAGTTGGGCGGGAGCGGCCAACTCCTACGAGCAGTACTTC
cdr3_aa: CASSWAGAANSYEQYF

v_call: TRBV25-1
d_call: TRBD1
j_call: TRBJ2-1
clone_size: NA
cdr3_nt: TGTGCCAGCAGTGCTCAGGGGGCGAGACGATACAATGAGCAGTTCTTC
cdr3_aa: CASSAQGARRYNEQFF